This T cell receptor beta chain stems from a study of OX40 agonist ivuxolimab in advanced cancers. Study-wide context: Ivuxolimab, which targeted the costimulatory receptor OX40 (CD134), was an agonistic, fully human IgG2 monoclonal antibody. Among the 50 to 55 dose-escalation patients, about 20 had hepatocellular carcinoma, about 15 melanoma, 9 renal cell carcinoma and 9 head and neck cancer. The dose-escalation cohort was about 87% male with a mean age of about 65 years, ranging from about 23 to 85. Partial responses were achieved by three dose-escalation patients, of whom one had hepatocellular carcinoma and two had cutaneous melanoma. Intravenous ivuxolimab was administered to patients every 2 weeks at six dose levels: 0.01, 0.1, 0.3, 1.5, 3 and 10 mg/kg. The purpose of peripheral TCRbeta sequencing was to test whether ivuxolimab changed TCR sequence diversity and led to clonal T-cell expansion. The paper reports the monotherapy dose-escalation portion (N of about 47 patients) of the phase I ivuxolimab trial. Patients were allowed to have had prior anti-PD-1, anti-PD-L1 or anti-CTLA-4 therapy, and approximately 40% of the dose-escalation patients had been treated with checkpoint inhibitors. The paper's findings and limits, for the study overall: At doses of 0.1 to 3.0 mg/kg, clonal expansion of both CD4+ and CD8+ T cells in blood was seen between baseline and week 6. The antigen specificity of the peripheral T cells that underwent clonal expansion was not determined. Low levels of normalized T-cell clonal expansion were also seen in some nonresponding patients. In the 0.1-3.0 mg/kg groups, partial responders had among the lowest normalized peripheral clonal expansion, particularly in CD8+ T cells. After ivuxolimab, expanded clones were on average more numerous among CD8+ T cells than among CD4+ T cells.

As concerns this clone: Its target antigen remains unknown. No base qualities exist here, and no much larger clone lies one base off it.

CDR1 and CDR2 are read off the germline V gene as SGHAT and FQNNGV. Taken from cysteine to phenylalanine, the CDR3 has 14 residues. CDR3 DNA only is kept here, 42 bases in frame from base 1. V and J lose 6 bases and 0 bases, and a span of 9 bases separates them. The trial excluded patients who had a history of autoimmune disease or who were on systemic immunosuppression. Peripheral blood for TCR sequencing was collected from all dose cohorts at baseline, on cycle 4 day 1, and on cycle 7 day 1. Samples were obtained from an open-label, multicenter, first-in-human phase I dose-escalation trial of ivuxolimab. Adults with locally advanced or metastatic melanoma, renal cell carcinoma, hepatocellular carcinoma or head and neck squamous cell carcinoma were enrolled in the trial. Before TCR sequencing, CD4+ and CD8+ T cells were separately sorted from peripheral blood. To sequence the TCRbeta CDR3 region, genomic DNA was isolated from the sorted cells. The immunoSEQ Assay was used to sequence the TCRbeta CDR3 regions. TCRdb re-hosts the immuneACCESS table, in-frame sequences only. Its copies lack some clones; in the studies checked, an unresolved V gene accounts for under half of them, and the cause for the rest is not known. In all, the sample holds 59,000 or so clones, and approximately 86% of those were seen once. Of the sample, more than 3.5% falls within the top ten clones.

The TCR comes from an adult with an advanced solid tumor such as melanoma, head and neck, liver or kidney cancer. This chain is built from TRBV11-2 and TRBJ2-1; matching of 5 bases hints at TRBD1 as the D gene. This material consisted of CD4+ or CD8+ T cells sorted from blood, taken in a trial of the OX40 agonist ivuxolimab. The DNA is TGTGCCAGCAGGACAGCAAGCTCCTACAATGAGCAGTTCTTC. Its translation reads: CASRTASSYNEQFF.